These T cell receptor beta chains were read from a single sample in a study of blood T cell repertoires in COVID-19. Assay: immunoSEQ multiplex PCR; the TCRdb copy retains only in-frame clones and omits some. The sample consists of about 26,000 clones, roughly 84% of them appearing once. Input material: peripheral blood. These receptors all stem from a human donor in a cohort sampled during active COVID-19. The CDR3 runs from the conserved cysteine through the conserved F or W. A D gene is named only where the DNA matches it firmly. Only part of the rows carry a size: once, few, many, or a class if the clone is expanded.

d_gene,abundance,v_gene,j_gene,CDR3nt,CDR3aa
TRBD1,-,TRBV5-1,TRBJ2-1,TGCGCCAGCACCCGAGGACAGGGGCAGAACAATGAGCAGTTCTTC,CASTRGQGQNNEQFF
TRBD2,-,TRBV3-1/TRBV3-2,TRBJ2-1,TGTGCCAGCAGCCATTTAGTTCGTCTAGCGGGGGGGAACAATGAGCAGTTCTTC,CASSHLVRLAGGNNEQFF
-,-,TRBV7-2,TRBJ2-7,TGTGCCAGCAGCTTAGCGTCGACTAGCGAGCAGTACTTC,CASSLASTSEQYF
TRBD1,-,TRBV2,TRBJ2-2,TGTGCCAGCAGGCAGACAGGGGAAGGGGAGCTGTTTTTT,CASRQTGEGELFF
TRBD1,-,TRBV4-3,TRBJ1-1,TGCGCCAGCAGCCGGCGACTTGTCCAGGGGGACACTGAAGCTTTCTTT,CASSRRLVQGDTEAFF
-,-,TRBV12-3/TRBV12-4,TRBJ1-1,TGTGCCAGCAGTTTGGGGAGGGGCACTGAAGCTTTCTTT,CASSLGRGTEAFF
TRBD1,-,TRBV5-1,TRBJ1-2,TGCGCCAGTTCCGGGACAGGAACTCTAAACTATGGCTACACCTTC,CASSGTGTLNYGYTF
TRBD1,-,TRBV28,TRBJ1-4,TGTGCCAGCAGTTCCAGGGGACAGAATGAAAAACTGTTTTTT,CASSSRGQNEKLFF
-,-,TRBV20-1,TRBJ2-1,TGCAGTGCTAGTTTATATGAGCAGTTCTTC,CSASLYEQFF
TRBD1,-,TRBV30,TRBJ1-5,TGTGCCTGTGGACAGGGGGCGAATCAGCCCCAGCATTTT,CACGQGANQPQHF
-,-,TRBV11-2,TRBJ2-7,TGTGCCAGCAGCAGGAGAAGGGGGGGACCTAGTTCTGACTTC,CASSRRRGGPSSDF
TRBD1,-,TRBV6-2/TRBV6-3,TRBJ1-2,TGTGCCAGCAGTTATGGTTCGCCCGGACAGGGCCCTGGTGGCTACACCTTC,CASSYGSPGQGPGGYTF
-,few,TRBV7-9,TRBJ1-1,TGTGCCAGCAGCTATACTCGGGAAGCTTTCTTT,CASSYTREAFF
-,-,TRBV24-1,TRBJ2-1,TGTGCCACCAGTGATGGCAGGGGTGTCCACAATGAGCAGTTCTTC,CATSDGRGVHNEQFF
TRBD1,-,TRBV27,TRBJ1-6,TGTGCCAGCAGTTTATGGGACAGGGGCGATTCACCCCTCCACTTT,CASSLWDRGDSPLHF
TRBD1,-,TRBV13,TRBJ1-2,TGTGCCAGCAGCTTAGGGGGGACAGGGGGAAACCCTAACTATGGCTACACCTTC,CASSLGGTGGNPNYGYTF
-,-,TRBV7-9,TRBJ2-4,TGTGCCAGCAGCTTTGAGGTTTTAGCCAAAAACATTCAGTACTTC,CASSFEVLAKNIQYF
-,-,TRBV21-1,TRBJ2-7,TGTGCCAGCGGATCGAGGCTAGCGGGGACCTCTTACGAGCAGTACTTC,CASGSRLAGTSYEQYF
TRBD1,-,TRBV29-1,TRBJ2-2,TGCAGCGTGAAGACGGGACAGCTTCCGAACACCGGGGAGCTGTTTTTT,CSVKTGQLPNTGELFF
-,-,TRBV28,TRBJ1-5,TGTGCCAGTCACACTTGGGACTCTAGCAATCAGCCCCAGCATTTT,CASHTWDSSNQPQHF
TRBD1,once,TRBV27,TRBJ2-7,TGTGCCAGCAGTTACAGGGGCCGAGCCTACGAGCAGTACTTC,CASSYRGRAYEQYF
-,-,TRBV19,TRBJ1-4,TGTGCCAGTAGAGGGGAATACTCTAATGAAAAACTGTTTTTT,CASRGEYSNEKLFF
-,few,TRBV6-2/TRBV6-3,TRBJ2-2,TGTGCCAGCAGTTCCGGACTCGACACCGGGGAGCTGTTTTTT,CASSSGLDTGELFF
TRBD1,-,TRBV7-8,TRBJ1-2,TGTGCCAGCAGACCAGGGGGAAACTATGGCTACACCTTC,CASRPGGNYGYTF
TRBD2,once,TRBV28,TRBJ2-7,TGTGCCAGCATCGGGGGACTAGCGGGAGACGAGCAGTACTTC,CASIGGLAGDEQYF
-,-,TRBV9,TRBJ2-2,TGTGCCAGCAGCCCTGGATGGGGGGCCGGGGAGCTGTTTTTT,CASSPGWGAGELFF
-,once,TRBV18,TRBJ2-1,TGTGCCAGCTCACCACCGAGGAATGAGCAGTTCTTC,CASSPPRNEQFF
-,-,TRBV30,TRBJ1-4,TGTGCCTGGAGTGGTGACTATAATGAAAAACTGTTTTTT,CAWSGDYNEKLFF
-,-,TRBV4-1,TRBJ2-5,TGCGCCAGCAGTGGCCCAGGCCGTTTGATAGAGACCCAGTACTTC,CASSGPGRLIETQYF
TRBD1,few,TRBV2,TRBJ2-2,TGTGCCAGCAGTCGGGACAGGGGTCCCGGGGAGCTGTTTTTT,CASSRDRGPGELFF
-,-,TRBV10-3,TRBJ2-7,TGTGCCATCAGTGAACAGGCCTACGAGCAGTACTTC,CAISEQAYEQYF
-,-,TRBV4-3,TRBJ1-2,TGCGCCAGCAGCCAGGACCCGGGATCCACGTTTAACTATGGCTACACCTTC,CASSQDPGSTFNYGYTF
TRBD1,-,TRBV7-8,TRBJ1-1,TGTGCCAGCAGCCCCCGTTTTGGGGACAGGGTGGCTTTCTTT,CASSPRFGDRVAFF
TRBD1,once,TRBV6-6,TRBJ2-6,TGTGCCAGCAACCCGGGACAGGGGCCCGGGGCCAACGTCCTGACTTTC,CASNPGQGPGANVLTF
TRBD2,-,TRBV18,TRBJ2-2,TGTGCCAGCTCACCATGGACTAGCCTTACCGGGGAGCTGTTTTTT,CASSPWTSLTGELFF
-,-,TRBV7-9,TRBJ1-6,TGTGCCAGCAGCTTAGCACGACCCGGGGGGGATTCACCCCTCCACTTT,CASSLARPGGDSPLHF
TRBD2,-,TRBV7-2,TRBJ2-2,TGTGCCAGCACCCAGGGGCTAGCGGGGGGGAACACCGGGGAGCTGTTTTTT,CASTQGLAGGNTGELFF
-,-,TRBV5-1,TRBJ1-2,TGCGCCAGCAGCTTAACCCACCCCGGCTATGGCTACACCTTC,CASSLTHPGYGYTF
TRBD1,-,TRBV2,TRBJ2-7,TGTGCCAGCTCGACAGGGACCTACGAGCAGTACTTC,CASSTGTYEQYF
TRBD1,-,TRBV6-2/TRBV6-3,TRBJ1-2,TGTGCCAGCAGTTACTCCGAGACAGGGGCTCTCTATGGCTACACCTTC,CASSYSETGALYGYTF
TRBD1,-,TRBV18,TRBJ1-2,TGTGCCAGCTCACCACGCCTCGGACAGGGGAATTATGGCTACACCTTC,CASSPRLGQGNYGYTF
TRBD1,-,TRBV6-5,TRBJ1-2,TGTGCCAGCAGTTTACAGGGGATTTATGGCTACACCTTC,CASSLQGIYGYTF
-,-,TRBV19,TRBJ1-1,TGTGCCAGTAGTATATCCGCCAGTGAGGGTTGGACTGAAGCTTTCTTT,CASSISASEGWTEAFF
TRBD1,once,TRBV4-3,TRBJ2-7,TGCGCCAGCAGCCAATACGCCGGGACAGGGACTGAGGAGCAGTACTTC,CASSQYAGTGTEEQYF
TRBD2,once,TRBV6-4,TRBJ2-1,TGTGCCAGCACTTCGAGGGCTAGCGGGAGGAGTGAGCAGTTCTTC,CASTSRASGRSEQFF
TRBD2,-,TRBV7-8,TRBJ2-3,TGTGCCAGCAGCTTAGTTTGGACTAGCGGGTCTAGCACAGATACGCAGTATTTT,CASSLVWTSGSSTDTQYF
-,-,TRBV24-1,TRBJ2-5,TGTGCCACCAGTGATTCCCGACAGGCCCAAGAGACCCAGTACTTC,CATSDSRQAQETQYF
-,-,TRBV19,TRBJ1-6,TGTGCCAGTAGTATCGGGGAGATCTCACCCCTCCACTTT,CASSIGEISPLHF
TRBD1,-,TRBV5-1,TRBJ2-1,TGCGCCAGCAGCAGGGGACAGGGGGCTTACAATGAGCAGTTCTTC,CASSRGQGAYNEQFF
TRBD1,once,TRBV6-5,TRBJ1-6,TGTGCCAGCAGGGGACAGGGGAGTTCACCCCTCCACTTT,CASRGQGSSPLHF
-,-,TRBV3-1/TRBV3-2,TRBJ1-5,TGTGCCAGCAGCCATGAGGCATCACACATCAATAGCAATCAGCCCCAGCATTTT,CASSHEASHINSNQPQHF
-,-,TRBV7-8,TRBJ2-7,TGTGCCAGCAGCTTAGCGGGAGTCTACGAGCAGTACTTC,CASSLAGVYEQYF
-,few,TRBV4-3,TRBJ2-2,TGCGCCAGCAGCCAAGGTAGAATCACCGGGGAGCTGTTTTTT,CASSQGRITGELFF
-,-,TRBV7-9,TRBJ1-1,TGTGCCAGCAGCCCTAAAACAGGAGTGAACACTGAAGCTTTCTTT,CASSPKTGVNTEAFF
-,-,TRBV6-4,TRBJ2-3,TGTGCCAGCAGTCCAGGGGGGTTCTCAGATACGCAGTATTTT,CASSPGGFSDTQYF
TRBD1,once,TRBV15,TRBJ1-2,TGTGCCACCAGCTGGGGACAGGGAGCTAACTATGGCTACACCTTC,CATSWGQGANYGYTF
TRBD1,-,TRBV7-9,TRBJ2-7,TGTGCCAGCAGCATTTCAACAGGGGACGAGCAGTACTTC,CASSISTGDEQYF
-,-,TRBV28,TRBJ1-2,TGTGCCAGCAGTTTACGGGGTTCTGGCTACACCTTC,CASSLRGSGYTF
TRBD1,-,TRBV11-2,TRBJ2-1,TGTGCCAGCAGCTCGGTCCAGGGGGCAGGAAATGAGCAGTTCTTC,CASSSVQGAGNEQFF